The 29 T cell receptor beta chains reported below all come from one sample, sequenced in a study of blood T cell repertoires in COVID-19. Sequencing used immunoSEQ multiplex PCR; TCRdb keeps in-frame clones, though not all of them. Altogether some 66,000 clones are present, 93% being singletons, with the ten largest covering 2.5% to 3%. The material sequenced was peripheral blood. The source is a man between 70 and 80 years old with active COVID-19.

This chain joins TRBV5-1 and TRBJ1-3; TRBD1 matches at 7 bases. Losses at the gene ends were 0 bases for V and 10 bases for J; bases not matched to a gene: 4. The CDR3 runs 13 residues. From germline, CDR1 is SGHRS and CDR2 YFSETQ. The CDR3: CASSLAQGSTIYF. The CDR3 DNA reads as TGCGCCAGCAGCTTGGCACAGGGGAGTACCATATATTTT.

V gene TRBV27 combines with J gene TRBJ2-6, with TRBD1 matching over 8 bases. The CDR3 covers 16 residues. The J segment lost 0 bases and the V segment lost 2 bases, leaving 0 bases of the junction unmatched. CDR1 and CDR2 (germline): MNHEY, SMNVEV (reference sequence). The CDR3 region has the DNA TGTGCCAGCAGTTTACAGGGGGCCTCTGGGGCCAACGTCCTGACTTTC. Residues: CASSLQGASGANVLTF. The full variable domain, with the rest looked up from reference TRBV27 and TRBJ2-6, is EAQVTQNPRYLITVTGKKLTVTCSQNMNHEYMSWYRQDPGLGLRQIYYSMNVEVTDKGDVPEGYKVSRKEKRNFPLILESPSPNQTSLYFCASSLQGASGANVLTFGAGSRLTVL.

This rearrangement joins TRBV7-2 to TRBJ1-5; 7 positions match TRBD1. The V gene's germline CDR1 is SGHTA and CDR2 FQGNSA. The CDR3 is 14 amino acids. V trimming: 4 bases; J trimming: 4 bases; junction bases outside the gene matches: 4. This chain's CDR3 is CASSSTGWNQPQHF. CDR3 in DNA: TGTGCCAGCAGCTCGACAGGGTGGAATCAGCCCCAGCATTTT. Using reference TRBV7-2 and TRBJ1-5 for the parts outside the CDR3, the full variable domain is GAGVSQSPSNKVTEKGKDVELRCDPISGHTALYWYRQSLGQGLEFLIYFQGNSAPDKSGLPSDRFSAERTGGSVSTLTIQRTQQEDSAVYLCASSSTGWNQPQHFGDGTRLSIL.

The chain joins TRBV11-3 to TRBJ2-5, with 10 bases lining up with TRBD2. The CDR3 is 19 residues long. The J segment lost 5 bases and the V segment lost 8 bases, leaving 23 bases of the junction unmatched. Per germline, CDR1 SGHNT and CDR2 YENEEA. CDR3 bases: TGTGCCAGCGGTCCAGGGGATCAGGAAAGCGGGGGGGGCCGTGAGACCCAGTACTTC. It yields the protein CASGPGDQESGGGRETQYF.

CDR3 loop: CASSPRGRGQEGYTF. CDR3 nucleotide sequence: TGTGCCAGCTCGCCGCGGGGCAGGGGGCAAGAGGGCTACACCTTC. The V gene is TRBV18, the J gene TRBJ1-2; TRBD1 agrees at 8 bases. V shed 6 bases, J shed 8 bases, and the junction held 14 bases outside the gene matches. Germline V lookup: CDR1 KGHSH, CDR2 LQKENI. The CDR3 has 15 amino acids.

V and J are TRBV5-4 and TRBJ2-3; TRBD1 agrees at 7 bases. Germline-derived CDR1 and CDR2 are SGHNT and YYREEE (reference sequence). CDR3 size: 15 residues. J was trimmed by 4 bases and V by 0 bases; bases with no gene match: 5. Here the CDR3 reads CASSLANQGADTQYF. DNA for the CDR3: TGTGCCAGCAGCTTGGCCAATCAGGGGGCAGATACGCAGTATTTT. Drawing the rest from reference TRBV5-4 and TRBJ2-3, the complete variable domain is ETGVTQSPTHLIKTRGQQVTLRCSSQSGHNTVSWYQQALGQGPQFIFQYYREEENGRGNFPPRFSGLQFPNYSSELNVNALELDDSALYLCASSLANQGADTQYFGPGTRLTVL.

The rearrangement links TRBV13 to TRBJ2-7, with 14 bases matching TRBD2. V was clipped by 5 bases and J by 4 bases; unmatched bases: 7. This CDR3 is 16 amino acids long. The germline CDR1 and CDR2 sequences are PRHDT and FYEKMQ (reference sequence). CDR3 bases: TGTGCCAGCAGCATCCTCGGGACTAGCGGGGGTTACGAGCAGTACTTC. As protein: CASSILGTSGGYEQYF.

V is TRBV3-1 (or the pseudogene TRBV3-2) and J is TRBJ1-1; no firm D call. Trimming stripped 4 bases from V and 5 bases from J, with 14 bases between. The germline gives CDR1 LGHDT, CDR2 YNNKEL (reference sequence). This CDR3 is 14 amino acids long. CDR3 nucleotides: TGTGCCAGCAGCCTTGGAGGATTGGGAACTGAAGCTTTCTTT. It codes for CASSLGGLGTEAFF.

This chain connects TRBV6-1 to TRBJ1-1, with TRBD1 matching 7 bases. V lost 2 bases to trimming and J lost 8 bases; unmatched junction nucleotides: 11. The CDR3 loop spans 15 amino acids. The germline gives CDR1 MNHNS, CDR2 SASEGT. The CDR3 DNA is TGTGCCAGCAGTGAAACAGGGGCCGGGCTGGGAGAAGCTTTCTTT. This encodes CASSETGAGLGEAFF.

The rearrangement joins TRBV7-2 to TRBJ1-2; TRBD1 aligns across 8 bases. J gave up 4 bases and V 4 bases, and 5 bases lay outside the gene matches. The CDR3 runs to 14 residues. Germline values: CDR1 SGHTA, CDR2 FQGNSA. The CDR3 nucleotides are TGTGCCAGCAGCTCCGGACAGGGTCCCTATGGCTACACCTTC. Translating gives CASSSGQGPYGYTF.

This chain joins TRBV5-3 and TRBJ1-5; TRBD1 might be the D (6 bases). TRBV5-3 counts as an open reading frame of uncertain function. The V and J ends lost 4 bases and 0 bases respectively, with 14 bases between them. The CDR3 loop spans 16 amino acids. The CDR3 region is CARSPKGDLSNQPQHF. Here the CDR3 DNA reads TGTGCCAGAAGCCCTAAGGGGGACCTTAGCAATCAGCCCCAGCATTTT.

The chain uses TRBV25-1 and TRBJ1-2; the D is unclear. V gave up 4 bases and J gave up 8 bases, with 11 bases separating them. The CDR3 loop spans 12 amino acids. Germline CDR1 reads MGHDK; CDR2 reads SYGVNS. The CDR3 DNA is TGTGCCAGCAGTGCCTACCCGGGGGGCTACACCTTC. This translates into CASSAYPGGYTF.

To note about this clone: The junction shows a germline mismatch at one end, possibly a read error. V and J are TRBV7-7 and TRBJ2-5, with no clear D. Germline V gene data show CDR1 as SSHAT and CDR2 as FNYEAQ (reference sequence). The CDR3 extends over 15 amino acids. The CDR3 DNA is TGTGCTAGCAGCCCCTCCCTGACAACCCAAGAGACCCAGTACTTC. Translating gives CASSPSLTTQETQYF.

This rearrangement joins TRBV10-2 to TRBJ2-1, with 7 bases aligning to TRBD2. The CDR3 contains 14 residues. Unmatched junction bases numbered 5, after V lost 2 bases and J lost 7 bases. In germline, CDR1 is WSHSY, CDR2 SAAADI. The CDR3 DNA is TGCGCCAGCAGTGAGCCCGGGGGGAGTAATGAGCAGTTCTTC. This codes for CASSEPGGSNEQFF.

V gene TRBV19 combines with J gene TRBJ1-1; D not resolved. CDR1 and CDR2 from the germline V gene are LNHDA and SQIVND (reference sequence). V was clipped by 1 base and J by 1 base, with 4 bases between them. The CDR3 runs to 13 residues. The CDR3 sequence: CASSIVQNTEAFF. DNA of the CDR3: TGTGCCAGTAGTATAGTCCAGAACACTGAAGCTTTCTTT.

The V and J genes are TRBV23-1 and TRBJ1-3; D is unresolved. TRBV23-1 is sorted into the ORF group, with uncertain function. The CDR3 extends over 12 amino acids. V dropped 7 bases and J dropped 0 bases, with 4 bases sitting between them. The CDR3 sequence is CASILSGNTIYF. The CDR3, as DNA: TGCGCCAGCATCCTCTCTGGAAACACCATATATTTT.

This chain connects TRBV7-2 to TRBJ2-3, with 7 bases matching TRBD1. Germline V CDR1 and CDR2: SGHTA, FQGNSA. This CDR3 spans 15 amino acids. V was pared by 5 bases and J by 1 base, with 6 bases of the junction left unmatched. CDR3 amino acids: CASSQGGQRTDTQYF. The CDR3 bases are TGTGCCAGCAGCCAAGGGGGACAGCGCACAGATACGCAGTATTTT.

This chain joins TRBV7-3 and TRBJ1-2; tentatively, D is TRBD1 (5 bases). Trimming removed 5 bases at V and 3 bases at J, with 16 bases between. Germline loops: CDR1 SGHTA, CDR2 FQGTGA. The CDR3 consists of 15 residues. CDR3 coding DNA: TGTGCCAGCAGCCCCCGGCAGGGTGGTGACTATGGCTACACCTTC. Protein sequence: CASSPRQGGDYGYTF. The entire variable domain, with the rest obtained from reference TRBV7-3 and TRBJ1-2, is as follows: GAGVSQTPSNKVTEKGKYVELRCDPISGHTALYWYRQSLGQGPEFLIYFQGTGAADDSGLPNDRFFAVRPEGSVSTLKIQRTERGDSAVYLCASSPRQGGDYGYTFGSGTRLTVV.

This clone appeared a single time. The rearrangement links TRBV5-1 to TRBJ2-2, with 10 nucleotides matching TRBD2. The CDR3 consists of 16 residues. V was pared by 2 bases and J by 2 bases, with 3 bases of the junction left unmatched. CDR1 and CDR2 (germline): SGHRS, YFSETQ. The CDR3 DNA reads as TGCGCCAGCAGCTTACTAGCGGGGCCCAACACCGGGGAGCTGTTTTTT. Amino acid sequence: CASSLLAGPNTGELFF.

This chain uses TRBV29-1 with TRBJ2-5; D remains unclear. Germline V CDR1 and CDR2: SQVTM, ANQGSEA. The CDR3 has 14 residues. The germline V and J ends were trimmed by 5 bases and 6 bases, with 19 bases remaining between them. CDR3 in DNA: TGCAGCGTTCTCCTTTTTACTGTAGTACAGACCCAGTACTTC. It is translated as CSVLLFTVVQTQYF.

The chain employs TRBV6-5 and TRBJ2-7; 9 positions agree with TRBD1. The germline gives CDR1 MNHEY, CDR2 SVGAGI. This CDR3 spans 14 amino acids. Losses at the gene ends were 6 bases for V and 5 bases for J; bases not matched to a gene: 8. The CDR3 is CASRAGTGWNEQYV. CDR3 bases: TGTGCCAGCAGGGCCGGGACAGGGTGGAACGAGCAGTACGTC.

V and J are TRBV6-5 and TRBJ1-6; D is perhaps TRBD1 (6 bases). The CDR3 sequence is 14 residues long. Germline values: CDR1 MNHEY, CDR2 SVGAGI. V was shortened by 6 bases and J by 3 bases, with 9 bases between the two germline ends. The CDR3 nucleotides read TGTGCCAGCAGGGACAGACTCTATAATTCACCCCTCCACTTT. Translating it yields CASRDRLYNSPLHF.

This chain links TRBV18 with TRBJ1-1; D is undetermined. The CDR3 has 18 amino acids. Germline V gives CDR1 KGHSH, CDR2 LQKENI. V lost 6 bases to trimming and J lost 1 base, with 24 bases between them. CDR3 loop: CASSVVRPRLSTNTEAFF. CDR3 DNA sequence: TGTGCCAGCTCCGTAGTTAGGCCCAGACTCTCGACGAACACTGAAGCTTTCTTT.

This clone was seen a single time. The rearrangement joins TRBV5-1 to TRBJ2-1; 9 nucleotides line up with TRBD1. Germline V lookup: CDR1 SGHRS, CDR2 YFSETQ. With V trimmed by 0 bases and J by 3 bases, 7 bases remained unmatched. This CDR3 is built from 17 residues. The CDR3 spells CASSLALTGGYYNEQFF. The CDR3 coding sequence is TGCGCCAGCAGCTTGGCGTTAACAGGGGGCTACTACAATGAGCAGTTCTTC. The whole variable domain, filled in from reference TRBV5-1 and TRBJ2-1, reads KAGVTQTPRYLIKTRGQQVTLSCSPISGHRSVSWYQQTPGQGLQFLFEYFSETQRNKGNFPGRFSGRQFSNSRSEMNVSTLELGDSALYLCASSLALTGGYYNEQFFGPGTRLTVL.

The gene calls are TRBV6-5 and TRBJ2-5; perhaps TRBD1 as D (6 bases). Trimming took off 2 bases at V and 1 base at J, with 8 bases between the two ends. CDR3 length: 14 residues. The germline V gene has CDR1 MNHEY and CDR2 SVGAGI. The DNA for the CDR3 is TGTGCCAGCAGTTACGCCAGGGGCCAAGAGACCCAGTACTTC. This gives the protein CASSYARGQETQYF.

This clone appeared once. The chain has TRBV21-1 and TRBJ2-4; the table calls TRBD2, which could not be checked here. TRBV21-1 is recorded as a pseudogene. This CDR3 is built from 16 residues. CDR3 residues: CASSKPGKLAKNIQYF. The CDR3 DNA is TGTGCCAGCAGCAAACCGGGAAAACTAGCCAAAAACATTCAGTACTTC.

The J gene is TRBJ1-5, the V gene TRBV4-3; D unclear. The CDR3 has 15 amino acids. Germline CDR1 and CDR2: LGHNA and YSLEER. The ends were cut back, 0 bases at V and 1 base at J, with 7 bases in the middle. The CDR3 nucleotides read TGCGCCAGCAGCCAAGATCTAAAGAGCAATCAGCCCCAGCATTTT. Translated: CASSQDLKSNQPQHF.

V gene TRBV3-1 (or the pseudogene TRBV3-2) combines with J gene TRBJ2-1; TRBD2 aligns across 10 bases. Germline-derived CDR1 and CDR2 are LGHDT and YNNKEL (reference sequence). The junction had 9 bases not matched to a gene; V was cut back by 10 bases and J by 9 bases. The CDR3 is 13 amino acids. CDR3 coding DNA: TGTGCCACCAACAGCGGGGGGGCAGGTGAGCAGTTCTTC. Its protein is CATNSGGAGEQFF.

The chain is built from TRBV5-8 and TRBJ1-4; 7 positions match TRBD1. V shed 2 bases, J shed 2 bases, and the junction held 6 bases outside the gene matches. The CDR3 spans 16 residues. Per the germline V gene, CDR1 is SGHTS and CDR2 is YDEGEE. The CDR3 loop reads CASSLHGTATNEKLFF. CDR3 DNA: TGTGCCAGCAGCTTACACGGGACAGCTACTAATGAAAAACTGTTTTTT.